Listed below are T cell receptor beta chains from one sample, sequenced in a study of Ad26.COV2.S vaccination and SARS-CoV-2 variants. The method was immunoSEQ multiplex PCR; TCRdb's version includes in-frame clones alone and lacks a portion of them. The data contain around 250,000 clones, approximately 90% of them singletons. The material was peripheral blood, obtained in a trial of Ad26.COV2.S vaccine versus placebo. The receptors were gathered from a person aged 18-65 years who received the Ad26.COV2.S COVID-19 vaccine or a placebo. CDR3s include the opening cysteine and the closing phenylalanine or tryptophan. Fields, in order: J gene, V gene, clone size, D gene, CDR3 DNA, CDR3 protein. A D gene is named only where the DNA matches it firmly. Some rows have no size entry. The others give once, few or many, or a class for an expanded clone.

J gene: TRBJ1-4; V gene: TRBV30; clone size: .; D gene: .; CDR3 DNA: TGTGCCTGGAGTTCGTTGGAGGGAGCCGAAAAACTGTTTTTT; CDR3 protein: CAWSSLEGAEKLFF
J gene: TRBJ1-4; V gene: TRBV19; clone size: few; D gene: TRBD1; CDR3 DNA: TGTGCCAGTAGACCTGGCGGGACAGGGTCGGAAAAACTGTTTTTT; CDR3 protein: CASRPGGTGSEKLFF
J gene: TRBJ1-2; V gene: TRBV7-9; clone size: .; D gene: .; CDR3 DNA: TGTGCCAGCAGCTTATTGACCCACCCAGAGTATGGCTACACCTTC; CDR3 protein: CASSLLTHPEYGYTF
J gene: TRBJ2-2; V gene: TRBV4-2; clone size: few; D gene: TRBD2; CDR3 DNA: TGTGCCAGCAGCCAAGGTTCTCGGAGGAGCGGGAGAGGCACCGGGGAGCTGTTTTTT; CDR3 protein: CASSQGSRRSGRGTGELFF
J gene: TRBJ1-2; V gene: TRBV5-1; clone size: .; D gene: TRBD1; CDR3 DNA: TGCGCCAGCAGCCTCCCCCGGGACAGGGGTTCTCTAGTCGATGGCTACACCTTC; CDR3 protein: CASSLPRDRGSLVDGYTF
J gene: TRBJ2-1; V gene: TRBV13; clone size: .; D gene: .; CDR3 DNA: TGTGCCAGCAGGACTGAGGTCTACAATGAGCAGTTCTTC; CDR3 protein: CASRTEVYNEQFF
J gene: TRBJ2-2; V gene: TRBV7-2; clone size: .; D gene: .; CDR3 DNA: TGTGCCAGCAGTTCTCCTGTTGGCACCGGGGAGCTGTTTTTT; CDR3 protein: CASSSPVGTGELFF
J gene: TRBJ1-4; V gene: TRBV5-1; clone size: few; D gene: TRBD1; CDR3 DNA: TGCGCCAGTCCCTGGGGGACAGGAAATGAAAAACTGTTTTTT; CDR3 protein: CASPWGTGNEKLFF
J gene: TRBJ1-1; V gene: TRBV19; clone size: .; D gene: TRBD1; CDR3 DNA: TGTGCCAGTAGTACAGGACAGGGGGCTGTCACTGAAGCTTTCTTT; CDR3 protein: CASSTGQGAVTEAFF
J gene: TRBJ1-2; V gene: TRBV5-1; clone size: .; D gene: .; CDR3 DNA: TGCGCCAGCAAGGGCGGGTATGGCTACACCTTC; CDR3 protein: CASKGGYGYTF
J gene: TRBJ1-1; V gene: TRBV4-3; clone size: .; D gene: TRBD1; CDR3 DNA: TGCGCCAGCGGCTCGGGACAGTCGAACACTGAAGCTTTCTTT; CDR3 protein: CASGSGQSNTEAFF
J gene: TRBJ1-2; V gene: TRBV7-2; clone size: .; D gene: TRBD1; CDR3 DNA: TGTGCCAGCAGCTTAGCTCGGGACAGGGTGCGCGGCTACACCTTC; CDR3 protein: CASSLARDRVRGYTF
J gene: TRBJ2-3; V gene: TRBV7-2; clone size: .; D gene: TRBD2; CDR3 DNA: TGTGCCAGCAGCTCGGGGACTAGCGGGTACACAGATACGCAGTATTTT; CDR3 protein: CASSSGTSGYTDTQYF
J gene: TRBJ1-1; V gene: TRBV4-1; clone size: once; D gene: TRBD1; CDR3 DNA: TGCGCCAGCAGCCAAGTGCCGGGACAGAGGAACACTGAAGCTTTCTTT; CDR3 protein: CASSQVPGQRNTEAFF
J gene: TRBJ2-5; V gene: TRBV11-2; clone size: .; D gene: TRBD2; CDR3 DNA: TGTGCCAGCAGACCTATTAGCGGGGGTCCTCAAGAGACCCAGTACTTC; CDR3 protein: CASRPISGGPQETQYF
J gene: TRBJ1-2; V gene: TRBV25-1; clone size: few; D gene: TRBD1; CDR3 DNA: TGTGCCAGCAGTGATTGGGGGACAGGGGACTATGGCTACACCTTC; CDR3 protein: CASSDWGTGDYGYTF
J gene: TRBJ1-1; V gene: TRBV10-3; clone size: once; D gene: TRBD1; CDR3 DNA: TGTGCCATCAGTCCGGGACAGGGGGCGAACACTGAAGCTTTCTTT; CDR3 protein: CAISPGQGANTEAFF
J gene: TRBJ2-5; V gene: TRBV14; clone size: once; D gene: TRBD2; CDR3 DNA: TGTGCCAGCAGCCAAGAATACGGAGCGGGGAGACGAGAGACCCAGTACTTC; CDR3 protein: CASSQEYGAGRRETQYF
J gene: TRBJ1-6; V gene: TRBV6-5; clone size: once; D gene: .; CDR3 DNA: TGTGCCAGCGAGGGAAATTCACCCCTCCACTTT; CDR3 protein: CASEGNSPLHF
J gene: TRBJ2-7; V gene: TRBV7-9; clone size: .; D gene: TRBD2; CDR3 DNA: TGTGCCAGCAGCCGGGGGGTCTACGAGCAGTACTTC; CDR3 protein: CASSRGVYEQYF
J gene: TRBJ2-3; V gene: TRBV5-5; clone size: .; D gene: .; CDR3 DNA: TGTGCCAGCAGCTCGACGGGAGATACGCAGTATTTT; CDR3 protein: CASSSTGDTQYF
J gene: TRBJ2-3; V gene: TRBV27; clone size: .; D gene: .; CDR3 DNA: TGTGCCAGCAGTTTGGTAGGGAGCACAGATACGCAGTATTTT; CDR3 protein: CASSLVGSTDTQYF
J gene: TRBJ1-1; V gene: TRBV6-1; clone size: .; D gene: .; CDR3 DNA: TGTGCCAGCAGTGAAAGTCGCTGGGATTGGGGCACTGAAGCTTTCTTT; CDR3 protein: CASSESRWDWGTEAFF
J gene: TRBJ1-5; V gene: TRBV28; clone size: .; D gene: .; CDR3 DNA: TGTGCCAGCAGTTTTAGAGGGGCGACTCAGCCCCAGCATTTT; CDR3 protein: CASSFRGATQPQHF
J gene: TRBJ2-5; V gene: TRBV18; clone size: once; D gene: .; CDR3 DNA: TGTGCCAGCTCACCAGGCAGGCAGCAAGAGACCCAGTACTTC; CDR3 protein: CASSPGRQQETQYF
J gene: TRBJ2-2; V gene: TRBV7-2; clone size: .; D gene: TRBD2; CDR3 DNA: TGTGCCAGCAGCCCGCGGACTAGCGGGAGCGCCGGGGAGCTGTTTTTT; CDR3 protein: CASSPRTSGSAGELFF
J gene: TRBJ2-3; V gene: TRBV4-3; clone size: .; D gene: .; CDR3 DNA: TGCGCCAGCAGCCAAGATCACCGCGGGAAGGTGGTAGATACGCAGTATTTT; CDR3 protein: CASSQDHRGKVVDTQYF
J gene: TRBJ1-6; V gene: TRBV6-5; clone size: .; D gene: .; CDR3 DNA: TGTGCCGGCGAAGAGACAGCCAATTCACCCCTCCACTTT; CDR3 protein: CAGEETANSPLHF
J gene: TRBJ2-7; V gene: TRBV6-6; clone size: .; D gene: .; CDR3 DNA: TGTGCCACTTCGACGGGCGCAGGGCAGTACTTC; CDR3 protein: CATSTGAGQYF